This TCR beta chain derives from a study of T cells in Graves' hyperthyroidism and ophthalmopathy. In this sample, this clonotype turned up many times. The PBMCs had their origin in 10 ml of fresh peripheral blood. The CDR3 regions of TCR beta were amplified from RNA transcripts. The TCR CDR3 first-round RT-PCR relied on the HTBI primer set. TCRdb re-analysed the multiplex PCR reads in MiXCR, keeping a single row per CDR3 protein. The top ten hold 12% to 15% of the sample, which has hundreds of thousands of distinct CDR3 sequences, 15% to 19% seen once. The CDR3 extends over 13 amino acids. The V end was cut by 1 base, the J end by 5 bases, with 6 bases between. The germline V gene encodes CDR1 SGHVS and CDR2 FQNEAQ.

V gene TRBV7-8 combines with J gene TRBJ1-3; D ambiguous. The source of this sequence is a woman in her late teens or twenties with Graves' hyperthyroidism. Sequenced sample: blood. CDR3 sequence reads: CASSLDQRNTIYF. The CDR3 bases are TGTGCCAGCAGCTTAGATCAGAGAAACACCATATATTTT. The complete variable domain, with remaining parts taken from reference TRBV7-8 and TRBJ1-3, reads GAGVSQSPRYKVAKRGQDVALRCDPISGHVSLFWYQQALGQGPEFLTYFQNEAQLDKSGLPSDRFFAERPEGSVSTLKIQRTQQEDSAVYLCASSLDQRNTIYFGEGSWLTVV.